This TCR beta chain stems from a study of T-cell memory formation after mild COVID-19. At the level of the study: Clusters were largely donor specific. Whole-study findings and limits: There was a balanced CD4/CD8 profile in clones contracting day 15 to 85, and later expanders leaned CD4+. Some responding clones appeared in pre-infection memory, suggesting cross-reactive memory joined. Of the contracting clones, CD4+ ones lay mainly in CM and EM, and CD8+ ones in EMRA.

A note on this clonotype: Antigen specificity is unknown.

TCRdb re-derived calls from the 5' RACE reads in MiXCR, one entry per CDR3 protein. The profile shows about 190,000 distinct CDR3 sequences, approximately 30% of them singletons. V was cut by 5 bases and J by 0 bases, with 16 bases left in between. CDR1 is MNHNS, CDR2 SASEGT, per germline. The CDR3 is 16 residues long. The specimen sequenced was PBMCs or a T cell subset sorted from them (not recorded which). The V and J genes are TRBV6-1 and TRBJ1-1; D is perhaps TRBD1 (5 bases). The clonotype comes from an adult woman who had mild COVID-19 (a few samples of this study predate the infection). Cell type and time point are not known. The CDR3 sequence: CASSLRDYNMNTEAFF. The DNA of the CDR3 is TGTGCCAGCAGTCTCAGGGATTATAACATGAACACTGAAGCTTTCTTT.